The clone carrying this T cell receptor (beta chain) has more than one count but fewer than ten. This record comes from a study of blood T cell repertoires in COVID-19. Study summary: The samples span acute and convalescent COVID-19 from the United States, Italy and Spain. T cells, B-cell-depleted T cells, or PBMCs supplied cDNA or gDNA.

V was pared by 6 bases and J by 4 bases, with 18 bases between. This CDR3 comprises 15 residues. Per germline, CDR1 MNHNY and CDR2 SVGAGI (reference sequence). In the source study's methods: For nucleated cells, counts were estimated from reference gene primer amplification. Profiling relied on immunoSEQ multiplex PCR, and the TCRdb table lists in-frame clones only, not all of them. V and J calls and clone size are as listed in that table; D and trimming were resolved from the DNA. Among approximately 230,000 clones listed, 88% were seen once. Specimen: peripheral blood. The clonotype comes from a woman in her thirties or forties who had recovered from COVID-19. The chain joins TRBV6-6 to TRBJ1-2; weak D call: TRBD1 (6 bases). The CDR3 DNA is TGTGCCAGCAGCCCCAAAGACAGGAATCTCTATGGCTACACCTTC. Amino acid sequence: CASSPKDRNLYGYTF.